This TCR beta chain emerged from a study of molecular identifiers for immune sequencing clone quantification. Turning to the study itself: In replicates, RNA taken from roughly 21,000 or 96,000 naive CD8 cells was divided five ways, and four portions underwent sequencing.

This clonotype was detected many times. Its antigen remains unidentified. Germline CDR1 reads MNHEY; CDR2 reads SVGEGT. The junction had 4 bases not matched to a gene; V was cut back by 6 bases and J by 3 bases. The CDR3 spans 14 residues. Notes on the study in general: Highly expanded clone sizes could end up underestimated if a barcode were shared by identical TCR molecules. Jurkat TCR RNA spiked in from one cell could reportedly be detected among 800,000 to 1,000,000 naive cells.

Each CDR3 protein is one row after TCRdb ran MiXCR on the PCR reads. The sample records under 600,000 distinct CDR3 sequences, about 20% being singletons. The chain is built from TRBV6-2 or TRBV6-3 and TRBJ2-7, with 11 bases matching TRBD1. Specimen: naive CD8+ T cells from blood, with Jurkat cell RNA spiked in. Sample subset: FACS-sorted CD8+CD4-CCR7+CD45RA+ naive T cells. This TCR was sampled from a human donor in good health. Some libraries in this study had Jurkat cell RNA spiked in. The CDR3 sequence is CASREGQGVYEQYF. CDR3 coding DNA: TGTGCCAGCAGAGAGGGACAGGGGGTCTACGAGCAGTACTTC.